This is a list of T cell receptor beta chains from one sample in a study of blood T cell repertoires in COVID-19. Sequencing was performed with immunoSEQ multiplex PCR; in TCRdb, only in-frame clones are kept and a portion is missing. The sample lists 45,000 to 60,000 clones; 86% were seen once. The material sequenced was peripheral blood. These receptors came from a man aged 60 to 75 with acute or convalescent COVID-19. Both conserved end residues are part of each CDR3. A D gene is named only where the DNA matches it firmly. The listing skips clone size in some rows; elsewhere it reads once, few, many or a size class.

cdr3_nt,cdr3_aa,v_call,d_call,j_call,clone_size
TGTGCCAGCAGAGGGACTAGCGGGCCGCTGGAGGTTTACGAGCAGTACTTC,CASRGTSGPLEVYEQYF,TRBV2,TRBD2,TRBJ2-7,NA
TGTGCCAGCAGTTTATTAGGCGGCGACGCCCTCAATGAGCAGTTCTTC,CASSLLGGDALNEQFF,TRBV27,NA,TRBJ2-1,NA
TGTGCCAGCAGCTTAGCTGGAGGGACGTTTTATCAGCCCCAGCATTTT,CASSLAGGTFYQPQHF,TRBV7-2,NA,TRBJ1-5,NA
TGTGCCAGCAGCCAAGCCGGGTCAGATACGCAGTATTTT,CASSQAGSDTQYF,TRBV14,NA,TRBJ2-3,NA
TGCGCCAGCAGTGAGACACAGGGTTCCCAGCCCCAGCATTTT,CASSETQGSQPQHF,TRBV10-1,NA,TRBJ1-5,once
TGTGCCAGCAGCTCGGACAGGGGGATCTATGGCTACACCTTC,CASSSDRGIYGYTF,TRBV5-4,TRBD1,TRBJ1-2,NA
TGTGCCAGCAGCTTGACAGCCGCAACTAATGAAAAACTGTTTTTT,CASSLTAATNEKLFF,TRBV11-2,NA,TRBJ1-4,NA
TGTGCCAGCAGCTTTAGCGGAACCTACGAGCAGTACTTC,CASSFSGTYEQYF,TRBV5-6,NA,TRBJ2-7,NA
TGTGCTAGTCGACTAGCTGCAACCGGGGAGCTGTTTTTT,CASRLAATGELFF,TRBV3-1/TRBV3-2,TRBD2,TRBJ2-2,few
TGTGCCAGCAGCGCACTAGCGGGGTCCTACGAGCAGTACTTC,CASSALAGSYEQYF,TRBV7-2,TRBD2,TRBJ2-7,NA
TGCGCCAGCAGTGAGGGGGTAGCGGGAGGTAATACGCAGTATTTT,CASSEGVAGGNTQYF,TRBV10-1,TRBD2,TRBJ2-3,NA
TGTGCCAGCAGCTTGGCTGCGGTCTACCAAGAGACCCAGTACTTC,CASSLAAVYQETQYF,TRBV5-6,NA,TRBJ2-5,NA
TGTGCCAGCATACCTCAGGGGGATTCACCCCTCCACTTT,CASIPQGDSPLHF,TRBV28,TRBD1,TRBJ1-6,NA
TGTGCCACTGGGGACCGGGACACTAACTATGGCTACACCTTC,CATGDRDTNYGYTF,TRBV11-1,NA,TRBJ1-2,NA
TGCGCCAGCAGCCACCACCTTTTTGGACTAGCGGGAGGGGACGAGCAGTACTTC,CASSHHLFGLAGGDEQYF,TRBV4-1,TRBD2,TRBJ2-7,NA
TGTGCCAGTAGTATTCAAGGGAGTCAAGGAGAAGGCTACACCTTC,CASSIQGSQGEGYTF,TRBV19,NA,TRBJ1-2,NA
TGCGCCAGCAGCCCCCATCCCAGGGGGCGCCCCGAGCAGTACTTC,CASSPHPRGRPEQYF,TRBV4-1,TRBD1,TRBJ2-7,NA
TGTGCCAGCAGTTTACAGGGGGCGGACGAGCAGTACTTC,CASSLQGADEQYF,TRBV27,TRBD1,TRBJ2-7,NA
TGTGCCAGCAGCTTAGACGGTCTAGGTTTTAGGACCGGGGAGCTGTTTTTT,CASSLDGLGFRTGELFF,TRBV7-9,NA,TRBJ2-2,NA
TGTGCCATCAGAATAGCGGGACCCGGGGAGCAGTTCTTC,CAIRIAGPGEQFF,TRBV10-3,TRBD2,TRBJ2-1,NA
TGTGCCAGCAGTTATTCCGGGGGACTCTACGAGCAGTACTTC,CASSYSGGLYEQYF,TRBV2,NA,TRBJ2-7,NA
TGTGCCAGCAGCTTAATCGGGGGCTCTGGAAACACCATATATTTT,CASSLIGGSGNTIYF,TRBV11-2,NA,TRBJ1-3,NA
TGTGCCAGCAGCCTGGGGGCCGGCAATGAGCAGTTCTTC,CASSLGAGNEQFF,TRBV4-2,NA,TRBJ2-1,NA
TGTGCCAGTACCCTGGACAGGGTGGGTTCACCCCTCCACTTT,CASTLDRVGSPLHF,TRBV19,TRBD1,TRBJ1-6,NA
TGTGCCAGCACACAGGGGGCTACCTACGAGCAGTACTTC,CASTQGATYEQYF,TRBV6-5,TRBD1,TRBJ2-7,NA
TGTGCCAGCAGTGAGTTTAAAGAGACCCAGTACTTC,CASSEFKETQYF,TRBV25-1,NA,TRBJ2-5,NA
TGTGCCAGCAGCTTAGGACAGGGACGGAACGAGCAGTACTTC,CASSLGQGRNEQYF,TRBV11-1,TRBD1,TRBJ2-7,NA
TGTGCCAGCAGCCGAGAGAATCAGCCCCAGCATTTT,CASSRENQPQHF,TRBV7-9,NA,TRBJ1-5,NA
TGCGCCAGCAGCTTCGGGTACCGCAGCGAGCAGTACTTC,CASSFGYRSEQYF,TRBV5-1,NA,TRBJ2-7,NA
TGTGCCAGTAGTCTTCGTCCGTACCAAGAGACCCAGTACTTC,CASSLRPYQETQYF,TRBV19,NA,TRBJ2-5,few
TGTGCCAGCAGCCCAAAGTTCCGGGAGACCACAGATACGCAGTATTTT,CASSPKFRETTDTQYF,TRBV7-6,NA,TRBJ2-3,NA
TGTGCTAGTGGTTTGGTCTTATCCCAAACTAGCGGGGGGCTGACCGGGGAGCTGTTTTTT,CASGLVLSQTSGGLTGELFF,TRBV12-5,TRBD2,TRBJ2-2,few
TGTGCCAGCTCCCTTACAGGGGTAACTGAAGCTTTCTTT,CASSLTGVTEAFF,TRBV18,TRBD1,TRBJ1-1,NA
TGTGCCAGCAGTCCTAATAAGCGGGAGGGCTTGGAGCAGTACTTC,CASSPNKREGLEQYF,TRBV6-6,TRBD2,TRBJ2-7,NA
TGTGCCAGCAGCTTAGCATGGAGGGGCGGCTACACCTTC,CASSLAWRGGYTF,TRBV7-9,NA,TRBJ1-2,NA
TGTGCCAGCAGGCCAGGACTAGCGGGAGGACACGAGCAGTACTTC,CASRPGLAGGHEQYF,TRBV7-6,TRBD2,TRBJ2-7,NA
TGTGCCAGCAGAAGGGGCAGGGTCAACTATGGCTACACCTTC,CASRRGRVNYGYTF,TRBV6-7,NA,TRBJ1-2,NA
TGTGCCAGCAGCTTCCCAGGGGGCGGTACCGGGGAGCTGTTTTTT,CASSFPGGGTGELFF,TRBV6-2/TRBV6-3,TRBD1,TRBJ2-2,NA
TGTGCCAGCAGCGCATGGGGAACAGGGACCTACGAGCAGTACTTC,CASSAWGTGTYEQYF,TRBV9,NA,TRBJ2-7,NA
TGTGCCAGCAGCCCACAGGGACAGGGTGATCAGCCCCAGCATTTT,CASSPQGQGDQPQHF,TRBV9,TRBD1,TRBJ1-5,few
TGTGCCAGCAGTTTTTTCGGACAGGGGAAGGGTCAGCCCCAGCATTTT,CASSFFGQGKGQPQHF,TRBV27,TRBD1,TRBJ1-5,NA
TGCAGCGGAGCAACAGGGGTCGATCAGCCCCAGCATTTT,CSGATGVDQPQHF,TRBV29-1,TRBD1,TRBJ1-5,NA
TGTGCCAGTACCCTGGGACTAGCGGACGGGGAGCTGTTTTTT,CASTLGLADGELFF,TRBV19,TRBD2,TRBJ2-2,few
TGTGCCAGCACCATGGGACTAGCGAACACCGGGGAGCTGTTTTTT,CASTMGLANTGELFF,TRBV28,TRBD2,TRBJ2-2,once
TGTGCCAGCAGCCAGGACAGGGAGACTGAAGCTTTCTTT,CASSQDRETEAFF,TRBV5-4,TRBD1,TRBJ1-1,NA
TGTGCCAGCAGCCAAGGGGGGAAGACTAGCGGTGATATCCAGTACTTC,CASSQGGKTSGDIQYF,TRBV3-1/TRBV3-2,TRBD2,TRBJ2-5,NA
TGTGCCAGCAGTCCCGGACAGGAAAACTATGGCTACACCTTC,CASSPGQENYGYTF,TRBV28,TRBD1,TRBJ1-2,once
TGTGCCAGTAGTATAGAAATGACAGGGTTCGCTGAAAAACTGTTTTTT,CASSIEMTGFAEKLFF,TRBV19,TRBD1,TRBJ1-4,NA
TGTGCCAGCAGCTTGAATACCGGGACAGGGAATGGCTACACCTTC,CASSLNTGTGNGYTF,TRBV28,TRBD1,TRBJ1-2,NA
TGTGCCAGTAGGGTTCGGGGAGGCGAGCAGTACTTC,CASRVRGGEQYF,TRBV19,NA,TRBJ2-7,NA
TGTGCCAGCAGCCCATGGACAGCCAACTCTGGAAACACCATATATTTT,CASSPWTANSGNTIYF,TRBV9,NA,TRBJ1-3,NA
TGCGCCAGCACCCTGATACCTACGAACACCGGGGAGCTGTTTTTT,CASTLIPTNTGELFF,TRBV5-1,NA,TRBJ2-2,once
TGTGCCAGCAGTGACACCTCAGGGAACTACGAGCAGTACTTC,CASSDTSGNYEQYF,TRBV6-1,NA,TRBJ2-7,few
TGTGCCAGCAGTACGGGACAGGTCAATGAGCAGTTCTTC,CASSTGQVNEQFF,TRBV2,TRBD1,TRBJ2-1,NA